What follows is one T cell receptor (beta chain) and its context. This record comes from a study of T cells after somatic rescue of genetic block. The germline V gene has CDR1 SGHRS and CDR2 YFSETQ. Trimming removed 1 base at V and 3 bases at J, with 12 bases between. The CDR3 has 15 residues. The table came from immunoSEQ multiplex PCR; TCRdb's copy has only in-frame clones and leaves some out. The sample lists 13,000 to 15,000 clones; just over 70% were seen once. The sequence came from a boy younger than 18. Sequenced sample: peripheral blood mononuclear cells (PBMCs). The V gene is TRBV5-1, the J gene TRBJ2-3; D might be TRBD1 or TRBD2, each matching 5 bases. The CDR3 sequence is CASSLSPGATDTQYF. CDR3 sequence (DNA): TGCGCCAGCAGCTTGAGTCCCGGGGCTACAGATACGCAGTATTTT.